Listed below are T cell receptor beta chains from one sample, sequenced in a study of shared clonotypes between healthy human individuals. Assay used: immunoSEQ multiplex PCR; TCRdb lists only in-frame clones, some missing. The repertoire holds 2 million to 2.5 million clones, with roughly 93% as singletons. Sequenced: naive CD4+ T cells from PBMCs. The source of these receptors is a man younger than 35 in good health. Some clones in this sample may be carry-over from other donors' samples. Both conserved end residues are part of each CDR3. Size tells how often a clone was seen (once, few, many) or the class of an expanded clone, and some rows leave it out.

CDR3: CASSPQGGSDEQYF
V: TRBV9
J: TRBJ2-7
length: 14
size: -

CDR3: CASSLITGPAETQYF
V: TRBV5-1
J: TRBJ2-5
length: 15
size: -

CDR3: CASSVSAGGTGELFF
V: TRBV9
J: TRBJ2-2
length: 15
size: -

CDR3: CASSIGTTQTYEQYF
V: TRBV19
J: TRBJ2-7
length: 15
size: -

CDR3: CAISELAGYYNEQFF
V: TRBV10-3
J: TRBJ2-1
length: 15
size: -

CDR3: CASSIGGTQETQYF
V: TRBV19
J: TRBJ2-5
length: 14
size: -

CDR3: CAIKGTGVETQYF
V: TRBV10-3
J: TRBJ2-5
length: 13
size: -

CDR3: CASSATNTGELFF
V: TRBV7-9
J: TRBJ2-2
length: 13
size: -

CDR3: CASSLDTPMNTEAFF
V: TRBV5-1
J: TRBJ1-1
length: 15
size: once

CDR3: CASRKLAGGAGELFF
V: TRBV2
J: TRBJ2-2
length: 15
size: -

CDR3: CSASLPREQFF
V: TRBV20-1
J: TRBJ2-1
length: 11
size: -

CDR3: CASSPALEAFF
V: TRBV2
J: TRBJ1-1
length: 11
size: once

CDR3: CASSMGDRRKKKDTEAFF
V: TRBV19
J: TRBJ1-1
length: 18
size: -

CDR3: CATDLTGASYEQYF
V: TRBV28
J: TRBJ2-7
length: 14
size: -

CDR3: CASQGLAGGPGELFF
V: TRBV6-1
J: TRBJ2-2
length: 15
size: -

CDR3: CASSLGHDTQYF
V: TRBV5-8
J: TRBJ2-3
length: 12
size: -

CDR3: CAIGKDSSYNEQFF
V: TRBV10-3
J: TRBJ2-1
length: 14
size: -

CDR3: CASSYGGNEQFF
V: TRBV7-3
J: TRBJ2-1
length: 12
size: -

CDR3: CASSARTSGVNEQFF
V: TRBV9
J: TRBJ2-1
length: 15
size: -

CDR3: CASKVNRGHPNTEAFF
V: TRBV27
J: TRBJ1-1
length: 16
size: -

CDR3: CATSSRPGLAGEETQYF
V: TRBV15
J: TRBJ2-5
length: 17
size: -

CDR3: CASSQDRVGELFF
V: TRBV4-1
J: TRBJ2-2
length: 13
size: once

CDR3: CASNEGGDEQFF
V: TRBV14
J: TRBJ2-1
length: 12
size: -

CDR3: CASSNDRGGPDTQYF
V: TRBV19
J: TRBJ2-3
length: 15
size: -

CDR3: CASSRPGLDPWNSQQYF
V: TRBV28
J: TRBJ2-7
length: 17
size: once

CDR3: CASSLDLYGYTF
V: TRBV28
J: TRBJ1-2
length: 12
size: -

CDR3: CASSFSPTGIQETQYF
V: TRBV5-1
J: TRBJ2-5
length: 16
size: -

CDR3: CASSLDPIYGYTF
V: TRBV5-1
J: TRBJ1-2
length: 13
size: -

CDR3: CASSLAGVRTDTQYF
V: TRBV7-3
J: TRBJ2-3
length: 15
size: -

CDR3: CASGQLYEQYF
V: TRBV2
J: TRBJ2-7
length: 11
size: -

CDR3: CASSQEGTRGNIQYF
V: TRBV4-1
J: TRBJ2-4
length: 15
size: -

CDR3: CASSVRESGTEDTQYF
V: TRBV5-6
J: TRBJ2-3
length: 16
size: -

CDR3: CSVDQGLAGRNEQFF
V: TRBV29-1
J: TRBJ2-1
length: 15
size: -

CDR3: CASSETYTEAFF
V: TRBV6-1
J: TRBJ1-1
length: 12
size: -

CDR3: CASSQDPRPRMYEQYF
V: TRBV4-2
J: TRBJ2-7
length: 16
size: once

CDR3: CASSSNTEAFF
V: TRBV5-4
J: TRBJ1-1
length: 11
size: -

CDR3: CASSYSQGTDTQYF
V: TRBV18
J: TRBJ2-3
length: 14
size: -

CDR3: CASSIPGQYGQYF
V: TRBV28
J: TRBJ2-7
length: 13
size: -

CDR3: CASSQVGVVLDTQYF
V: TRBV14
J: TRBJ2-3
length: 15
size: -

CDR3: CASSLTGGQETQYF
V: TRBV5-1
J: TRBJ2-5
length: 14
size: once

CDR3: CASSLAGALAEQYF
V: TRBV28
J: TRBJ2-7
length: 14
size: once

CDR3: CASSLVGNLAGNTIYF
V: TRBV5-1
J: TRBJ1-3
length: 16
size: -

CDR3: CAWTSPGQGAGNTEAFF
V: TRBV30
J: TRBJ1-1
length: 17
size: -

CDR3: CAWVTGLYGYTF
V: TRBV30
J: TRBJ1-2
length: 12
size: -

CDR3: CASSFLPPGPGNTIYF
V: TRBV5-1
J: TRBJ1-3
length: 16
size: -

CDR3: CASSFTGGLPPNRYEQYF
V: TRBV28
J: TRBJ2-7
length: 18
size: -

CDR3: CASSLEGEGGYTF
V: TRBV5-1
J: TRBJ1-2
length: 13
size: few

CDR3: CASSLLTVGPFPGLGEQFF
V: TRBV5-1
J: TRBJ2-1
length: 19
size: -

CDR3: CASSLAAGSAGNTIYF
V: TRBV5-5
J: TRBJ1-3
length: 16
size: -

CDR3: CASSASGNTDTQYF
V: TRBV7-6
J: TRBJ2-3
length: 14
size: -

CDR3: CSVGGTNQPQHF
V: TRBV29-1
J: TRBJ1-5
length: 12
size: -

CDR3: CASSYSTGGPDTQYF
V: TRBV6-5
J: TRBJ2-3
length: 15
size: once

CDR3: CASSKDNLKATNEKLFF
V: TRBV2
J: TRBJ1-4
length: 17
size: -

CDR3: CASSQDRPRANTGELFF
V: TRBV4-3
J: TRBJ2-2
length: 17
size: once

CDR3: CASSPLDRGYEQYF
V: TRBV5-8
J: TRBJ2-7
length: 14
size: -

CDR3: CASSDRGDTQYF
V: TRBV2
J: TRBJ2-3
length: 12
size: -

CDR3: CASSLGGTGELFF
V: TRBV7-7
J: TRBJ2-2
length: 13
size: -

CDR3: CASSVRGPREKLFF
V: TRBV21-1
J: TRBJ1-4
length: 14
size: -